The 22 T cell receptor beta chains in this list originate from one sample, sequenced in a study of technical replicates of blood from a handful of donors. Produced via immunoSEQ multiplex PCR; TCRdb's table is partial and in-frame only. Among about 58,000 clones listed, roughly 94% were seen once. Sequenced input: PBMCs. Source of these receptors: a human donor in good health. Some clones in this sample may be carry-over from other donors' samples.

The CDR3 reads CASSVDGFSYEQYF. CDR3 in DNA: TGTGCCAGCAGCGTAGACGGGTTCTCCTACGAGCAGTACTTC. The rearrangement links TRBV9 to TRBJ2-7, with D unclear. Looked up from germline, CDR1 is SGDLS and CDR2 is YYNGEE. The V gene lost 0 bases and the J gene lost 0 bases, with 7 bases spanning the gap. The CDR3 is 14 amino acids.

V and J are TRBV9 and TRBJ1-1; 9 bases line up with TRBD1. After removal of 2 bases from V and 7 bases from J, the junction contained 9 bases not matched to a gene. This CDR3 contains 15 residues. From germline, CDR1 is SGDLS and CDR2 YYNGEE. This CDR3 reads CASSVGGTGWFEAFF. In DNA form, the CDR3 reads TGTGCCAGCAGCGTCGGAGGGACAGGGTGGTTTGAAGCTTTCTTT.

The rearrangement uses TRBV7-2 and TRBJ1-3; TRBD1 is a possible D gene (6 bases). CDR3 length: 16 residues. The V end lost 2 bases, the J end lost 2 bases, and 13 bases lay between the germline ends. CDR1 is SGHTA, CDR2 FQGNSA, per germline. CDR3 in DNA: TGTGCCAGCAGCTTAAAAGTCAGGGGCCCTGGAAACACCATATATTTT. Protein: CASSLKVRGPGNTIYF.

The rearrangement joins TRBV4-2 to TRBJ1-2; D is perhaps TRBD1 (5 bases). Per germline, CDR1 LGHNA and CDR2 YNFKEQ. The CDR3 sequence is 16 residues long. Trimming stripped 4 bases from V and 2 bases from J, with 17 bases between. The DNA for the CDR3 is TGTGCCAGCAGCCCCCGACAGAATGTCCGAAACTATGGCTACACCTTC. It translates to CASSPRQNVRNYGYTF.

This clone was recorded only once. This chain connects TRBV5-1 to TRBJ2-7; 10 bases fit TRBD1. This CDR3 has 15 amino acids. The V segment lost 3 bases and the J segment 7 bases; nucleotides outside the gene matches: 10. Germline CDR1 and CDR2: SGHRS and YFSETQ. DNA for the CDR3: TGCGCCAGCAGCTCCGACGGGACAGGGGTACGGGAGCAGTACTTC. Amino acid sequence: CASSSDGTGVREQYF.

The chain couples TRBV6-1 to TRBJ2-2, with D possibly being TRBD1 (5 bases). The CDR3 length is 15 residues. Germline loops: CDR1 MNHNS, CDR2 SASEGT. V was shortened by 6 bases and J by 0 bases, with 11 bases between the two germline ends. CDR3 DNA sequence: TGTGCCAGCAGCCAAGGGGCAGCGAACACCGGGGAGCTGTTTTTT. As protein: CASSQGAANTGELFF.

V is TRBV7-3 and J is TRBJ2-1; possible D gene TRBD2, 5 bases. Per the germline V gene, CDR1 is SGHTA and CDR2 is FQGTGA. The CDR3 covers 16 residues. V was cut by 4 bases and J by 9 bases, with 22 bases left in between. The CDR3 loop reads CASSSHGLRSTSEQFF. The CDR3, as DNA: TGTGCCAGCAGCTCTCACGGACTCCGCTCCACAAGTGAGCAGTTCTTC.

This rearrangement joins TRBV4-1 to TRBJ1-6; 7 bases match TRBD1. The CDR3 covers 20 residues. J was trimmed by 0 bases and V by 0 bases; bases with no gene match: 11. Germline V gives CDR1 MGHRA, CDR2 YSYEKL. The CDR3 DNA sequence: TGCGCCAGCAGCCAAGATCCTGGGACAGCCCTTAGCTCCTATAATTCACCCCTCCACTTT. It specifies CASSQDPGTALSSYNSPLHF.

This clone is a singleton in its sample. The chain carries TRBV12-5 and TRBJ2-1, with TRBD2 matching over 12 bases. V shed 6 bases, J shed 4 bases, and the junction held 1 base outside the gene matches. CDR1 and CDR2 from the germline V gene are LGHNT and FRNRAP. This CDR3 is built from 14 residues. The CDR3 reads CASGGLAGYNEQFF. The CDR3 DNA follows: TGTGCTAGTGGCGGACTAGCGGGATACAATGAGCAGTTCTTC.

The chain combines TRBV25-1 with TRBJ2-1; 7 bases agree with TRBD1. The V gene's germline CDR1 is MGHDK and CDR2 SYGVNS. The CDR3 totals 15 residues. V lost 5 bases and J lost 0; bases outside the gene matches: 4. The CDR3 DNA reads TGTGCCAGCAGTATGGACAGGAGCTCCTACAATGAGCAGTTCTTC. Encoded protein: CASSMDRSSYNEQFF.

The chain is built from TRBV4-2 and TRBJ2-7; 9 nucleotides match TRBD1. Germline CDR1 reads LGHNA; CDR2 reads YNFKEQ. The V segment lost 3 bases and the J segment 0 bases; nucleotides outside the gene matches: 6. The CDR3 covers 16 residues. The CDR3 spells CASSHLRTGDSYEQYF. The CDR3 DNA reads TGTGCCAGCAGCCATTTACGGACAGGGGACTCCTACGAGCAGTACTTC.

The V call is TRBV7-2, the J call TRBJ2-7; 9 bases fit TRBD2. The CDR3 covers 16 residues. From germline, CDR1 is SGHTA and CDR2 FQGNSA. The V gene end was trimmed by 2 bases and the J gene end by 3 bases; junction bases not matched to a gene: 8. CDR3 loop: CASSLRPGLADYEQYF. The CDR3 DNA follows: TGTGCCAGCAGCTTAAGGCCGGGACTAGCTGACTACGAGCAGTACTTC. Combining the CDR3 with reference TRBV7-2 and TRBJ2-7 gives the whole variable domain GAGVSQSPSNKVTEKGKDVELRCDPISGHTALYWYRQSLGQGLEFLIYFQGNSAPDKSGLPSDRFSAERTGGSVSTLTIQRTQQEDSAVYLCASSLRPGLADYEQYFGPGTRLTVT.

In its sample, this clone was seen once. The CDR3 sequence: CASSRQASSYEQYF. CDR3 bases: TGTGCCAGCAGTAGACAGGCAAGCTCCTACGAGCAGTACTTC. The chain is built from TRBV2 and TRBJ2-7; perhaps TRBD1 as D (6 bases). The CDR3 consists of 14 residues. Germline-derived CDR1 and CDR2 are SNHLY and FYNNEI. V lost 5 bases and J 0 bases, leaving 11 bases between the germline ends.

CDR3 nucleotides: TGTGCCAGCAGTGCGACAGGAGCCTTCGGCGGCTACACCTTC. It yields the protein CASSATGAFGGYTF. The chain links TRBV6-6 to TRBJ1-2, with D possibly TRBD1 on 6 matching bases. V dropped 5 bases and J dropped 8 bases, with 18 bases sitting between them. The CDR3 contains 14 residues. The V gene's germline CDR1 is MNHNY and CDR2 SVGAGI (reference sequence).

The V call is TRBV6-1, the J call TRBJ2-3, with 7 nucleotides matching TRBD1. CDR1 is MNHNS, CDR2 SASEGT, per germline. CDR3 length: 15 amino acids. Germline trimming cut 3 bases from V and 1 base from J; bases unmatched to any gene: 4. CDR3 DNA: TGTGCCAGCAGTGACAGGGGGTGGGGCACAGATACGCAGTATTTT. Amino acid sequence: CASSDRGWGTDTQYF.

The V call is TRBV5-1, the J call TRBJ1-2, with 9 bases lining up with TRBD1. This CDR3 is built from 15 residues. Germline trimming cut 7 bases from V and 2 bases from J; bases unmatched to any gene: 9. Germline CDR1 reads SGHRS; CDR2 reads YFSETQ. In DNA, the CDR3 is TGCGCCAGCGCCCCGGGACAGGGTACGAACTATGGCTACACCTTC. Its translation is CASAPGQGTNYGYTF. The entire variable domain, with the rest obtained from reference TRBV5-1 and TRBJ1-2, is as follows: KAGVTQTPRYLIKTRGQQVTLSCSPISGHRSVSWYQQTPGQGLQFLFEYFSETQRNKGNFPGRFSGRQFSNSRSEMNVSTLELGDSALYLCASAPGQGTNYGYTFGSGTRLTVV.

In its sample, this clone was seen once. The rearrangement joins TRBV7-2 to TRBJ2-7, with D possibly being TRBD1 (6 bases). The germline V gene encodes CDR1 SGHTA and CDR2 FQGNSA. The V and J ends lost 4 bases and 6 bases respectively, with 16 bases between them. The CDR3 has 14 amino acids. The CDR3 coding sequence is TGTGCCAGCAGCTCATACAGGGTCCAATCCGAGCAGTACTTC. It encodes CASSSYRVQSEQYF.

V is TRBV4-2 and J is TRBJ1-5; D remains ambiguous. CDR3 length equals 15 residues. CDR1 is LGHNA and CDR2 is YNFKEQ in the germline V gene. V lost 1 base and J 5 bases, leaving 12 bases between the germline ends. The chain's CDR3 is CASSQVEQPYQPQHF. CDR3 sequence (DNA): TGTGCCAGCAGCCAAGTTGAACAGCCCTATCAGCCCCAGCATTTT.

The rearrangement links TRBV7-3 to TRBJ2-3; perhaps TRBD2 as D (6 bases). The CDR3 contains 13 residues. Trimming pared 5 bases from V and 7 bases from J, leaving 13 bases between. The germline CDR1 and CDR2 sequences are SGHTA and FQGTGA. The CDR3 sequence: CASSRDLGNTQYF. CDR3 nucleotide sequence: TGTGCCAGCAGCCGGGACTTGGGTAATACGCAGTATTTT. The entire variable domain, with the rest obtained from reference TRBV7-3 and TRBJ2-3, is as follows: GAGVSQTPSNKVTEKGKYVELRCDPISGHTALYWYRQSLGQGPEFLIYFQGTGAADDSGLPNDRFFAVRPEGSVSTLKIQRTERGDSAVYLCASSRDLGNTQYFGPGTRLTVL.

This chain uses TRBV6-1 with TRBJ1-5; D possibly corresponds to TRBD1 (5 bases). CDR3 size: 15 residues. V lost 6 bases to trimming and J lost 3 bases, with 15 bases between them. Looked up from germline, CDR1 is MNHNS and CDR2 is SASEGT. In DNA form, the CDR3 reads TGTGCCAGCAGCGCGGGGAGGGGAAACAATCAGCCCCAGCATTTT. Its protein is CASSAGRGNNQPQHF.

The gene calls are TRBV30 and TRBJ1-3, with D possibly being TRBD1 (5 bases). Deletions cut 0 bases from V and 5 bases from J, with 11 bases between. The germline V gene has CDR1 GTSNPN and CDR2 SVGIG (reference sequence). CDR3 length: 14 amino acids. The CDR3 region has the DNA TGTGCCTGGAGTGTGGCAGGGATGAGAAACACCATATATTTT. Encoded protein: CAWSVAGMRNTIYF.

The chain combines TRBV7-9 with TRBJ2-7; 7 bases map to TRBD1. CDR3 length: 16 residues. Trimming cost V 4 bases and J 6 bases; bases outside gene matches: 15. CDR1 is SEHNR and CDR2 is FQNEAQ in the germline V gene (reference sequence). The CDR3 DNA sequence: TGTGCCAGCAGCTCGACCCGACAGGGACCTTATGGCGAGCAGTACTTC. Amino acid sequence: CASSSTRQGPYGEQYF.